A selection of T cell receptor beta chains follows, all from one sample in a study of T-cell reconstitution after alpha-beta-depleted transplantation in children. MiXCR was run by TCRdb on the PCR reads, yielding one entry per CDR3 protein. This sample has around 60,000 distinct CDR3 sequences, with 35% to 55% found just once. Material: PBMCs, mostly from graft donor cells, obtained 360 days after TCRalphabeta/CD19-depleted stem cell transplant. The receptors here all came from a male patient aged 5 to 17 who had a stem cell transplant for acute lymphoblastic leukemia, so the T cells may come from the graft donor. Both conserved end residues are part of each CDR3. The D gene is left open where the match is weak. Clone sizes are given selectively: once, few, many, or a class where the clone is expanded.

v_call	j_call	d_call	clone_size	cdr3_aa	cdr3_nt
TRBV5-1	TRBJ2-4	TRBD1	.	CASSLGGGKNIQYF	TGCGCCAGCAGCTTAGGGGGCGGCAAAAACATTCAGTACTTC
TRBV20-1	TRBJ2-7	TRBD1	.	CSASWDRYSPYEQYF	TGCAGTGCTAGTTGGGACAGGTATTCCCCCTACGAGCAGTACTTC
TRBV7-3	TRBJ2-1	.	.	CASSPLKSSYNEQFF	TGTGCCAGCAGCCCATTAAAGAGCTCCTACAATGAGCAGTTCTTC
TRBV29-1	TRBJ1-2	.	.	CSVETRHGYTF	TGCAGCGTTGAAACAAGGCATGGCTACACCTTC
TRBV15	TRBJ2-7	.	.	CATSKTGSSYEQYF	TGTGCCACCAGCAAAACAGGGAGCTCCTACGAGCAGTACTTC
TRBV5-1	TRBJ2-3	.	.	CASRTLVGNAGDTQYF	TGCGCCAGCAGAACTTTGGTTGGGAATGCCGGAGATACGCAGTATTTT
TRBV12-3/TRBV12-4	TRBJ2-7	.	few	CASSLTALSSYEQYF	TGTGCCAGCAGTTTAACAGCCCTGAGCTCCTACGAGCAGTACTTC
TRBV4-1	TRBJ2-2	TRBD2	.	CASSQDGGRRGGLLNTGELFF	TGCGCCAGCAGCCAAGATGGAGGGAGGCGGGGGGGCCTACTGAACACCGGGGAGCTGTTTTTT
TRBV29-1	TRBJ1-1	.	few	CSVLGGTEAFF	TGCAGCGTCCTAGGGGGCACTGAAGCTTTCTTT
TRBV28	TRBJ1-6	.	few	CASSPGGGRWANSPLHF	TGTGCCAGCAGCCCAGGCGGGGGGAGATGGGCTAATTCACCCCTCCACTTT
TRBV24-1	TRBJ2-3	TRBD1	.	CATSDGGQGTDTQYF	TGTGCCACCAGTGATGGCGGACAGGGAACAGATACGCAGTATTTT
TRBV6-1	TRBJ2-1	TRBD2	.	CASSGANPGLAGQFF	TGTGCCAGCAGTGGGGCCAATCCGGGACTAGCGGGGCAGTTCTTC
TRBV6-2/TRBV6-3	TRBJ1-5	TRBD1	few	CASSYRQGDNQPQHF	TGTGCCAGCAGTTACCGGCAGGGGGACAATCAGCCCCAGCATTTT
TRBV9	TRBJ2-1	TRBD2	many	CASSAGGNEQFF	TGTGCCAGCAGCGCGGGGGGAAATGAGCAGTTCTTC
TRBV29-1	TRBJ2-7	TRBD2	.	CSVVASGKYEQYF	TGCAGCGTTGTGGCTAGCGGGAAGTACGAGCAGTACTTC
TRBV2	TRBJ2-1	.	.	CASSESVSYNEQFF	TGTGCCAGCAGTGAAAGCGTCTCCTACAATGAGCAGTTCTTC
TRBV3-1	TRBJ2-5	TRBD1	.	CASRGGRVETQYF	TGTGCCAGCAGAGGGGGCAGGGTAGAGACCCAGTACTTC
TRBV5-1	TRBJ2-2	TRBD2	.	CASSWTSGRGNTGELFF	TGCGCCAGCAGCTGGACTAGCGGGAGAGGGAACACCGGGGAGCTGTTTTTT
TRBV7-9	TRBJ2-1	TRBD1	.	CASSLPGTGYNEQFF	TGTGCCAGCAGCTTGCCCGGGACAGGCTACAATGAGCAGTTCTTC
TRBV12-3/TRBV12-4	TRBJ2-7	TRBD1	.	CASSPDRGLKQYF	TGTGCCAGCAGCCCCGACAGGGGGCTAAAGCAGTACTTC
TRBV20-1	TRBJ2-5	.	few	CSARKGALQETQYF	TGCAGTGCTAGAAAAGGGGCCTTGCAAGAGACCCAGTACTTC
TRBV29-1	TRBJ2-3	TRBD2	.	CSVAGGRTDTQYF	TGCAGCGTAGCGGGAGGGCGCACAGATACGCAGTATTTT
TRBV11-1	TRBJ2-3	.	.	CASSFEPGADSHVVDTQYF	TGTGCCAGCAGCTTCGAACCGGGGGCCGACAGTCATGTGGTAGATACGCAGTATTTT
TRBV12-5	TRBJ1-5	.	many	CASGLETGIGQPQHF	TGTGCTAGTGGTTTGGAAACAGGGATTGGGCAGCCCCAGCATTTT
TRBV12-3/TRBV12-4	TRBJ1-1	.	.	CASSFGVRTEAFF	TGTGCCAGCAGTTTCGGGGTGCGGACTGAAGCTTTCTTT
TRBV14	TRBJ1-1	.	.	CASSQEREKRAFF	TGTGCCAGCAGCCAAGAGAGGGAAAAGAGGGCTTTCTTT
TRBV19	TRBJ1-4	TRBD1	.	CANRTGPKRKLFF	TGTGCCAACCGGACAGGGCCTAAAAGAAAACTGTTTTTT
TRBV4-2	TRBJ1-1	.	.	CASSQDFIANTEAFF	TGTGCCAGCAGCCAAGATTTTATTGCGAACACTGAAGCTTTCTTT
TRBV15	TRBJ2-7	TRBD2	.	CATSSGTSGYEQYF	TGTGCCACCAGCAGCGGGACTAGCGGTTACGAGCAGTACTTC
TRBV20-1	TRBJ1-5	TRBD1	.	CSAWDSHSNQPQHF	TGCAGTGCTTGGGACAGTCATAGCAATCAGCCCCAGCATTTT
TRBV15	TRBJ2-5	TRBD1	once	CATSHPGQGKETQYF	TGTGCCACCAGTCATCCGGGACAGGGGAAAGAGACCCAGTACTTC
TRBV25-1	TRBJ2-3	.	few	CASSSQFASTDTQYF	TGTGCCAGCAGTAGTCAGTTCGCTAGCACAGATACGCAGTATTTT
TRBV20-1	TRBJ2-2	.	.	CSAREQGRFSGELFF	TGCAGTGCTAGAGAACAGGGAAGATTCTCCGGGGAGCTGTTTTTT
TRBV7-9	TRBJ2-1	.	few	CASSLSARRGGEQFF	TGTGCCAGCAGCTTAAGTGCCCGCAGGGGAGGTGAGCAGTTCTTC
TRBV14	TRBJ1-4	.	.	CASSPYGGTNEKLFF	TGTGCCAGCAGCCCCTACGGGGGAACTAATGAAAAACTGTTTTTT
TRBV3-1	TRBJ2-5	.	few	CASSQESRETQYF	TGTGCCAGCAGCCAAGAAAGTAGGGAGACCCAGTACTTC
TRBV12-3/TRBV12-4	TRBJ2-3	TRBD1	few	CASTYLSGGDTQYF	TGTGCCAGCACTTATCTCTCAGGGGGAGATACGCAGTATTTT
TRBV12-3/TRBV12-4	TRBJ2-1	.	few	CASSFVQMNEQFF	TGTGCCAGCAGTTTTGTACAGATGAATGAGCAGTTCTTC
TRBV6-1	TRBJ1-1	.	few	CASSAAQGSNTEAFF	TGTGCCAGCAGTGCCGCACAGGGATCGAACACTGAAGCTTTCTTT
TRBV7-8	TRBJ2-7	.	.	CASSPRPAVYEQYF	TGTGCCAGCAGCCCAAGGCCGGCGGTCTACGAGCAGTACTTC
TRBV20-1	TRBJ2-1	.	few	CSAREPRIYEQFF	TGCAGTGCTAGAGAGCCTAGGATCTATGAGCAGTTCTTC
TRBV6-1	TRBJ2-7	.	few	CASTPGAVAYEQYF	TGTGCCAGCACCCCGGGGGCGGTCGCCTACGAGCAGTACTTC
TRBV5-1	TRBJ2-2	.	many	CASSLGSVNTGELFF	TGCGCCAGCAGCTTGGGTTCGGTTAACACCGGGGAGCTGTTTTTT
TRBV12-3/TRBV12-4	TRBJ1-5	TRBD1	.	CASMGQGRNQPQHF	TGTGCCAGCATGGGACAGGGCCGCAATCAGCCCCAGCATTTT
TRBV29-1	TRBJ2-1	.	.	CSVESEGGSGDEQFF	TGCAGCGTTGAATCCGAAGGGGGTTCTGGCGATGAGCAGTTCTTC
TRBV13	TRBJ2-1	TRBD2	.	CASSLIAGGPNEQFF	TGTGCCAGCAGCTTAATAGCGGGGGGGCCGAATGAGCAGTTCTTC
TRBV29-1	TRBJ2-1	TRBD2	.	CSVEPREGPLVDEQFF	TGCAGCGTTGAGCCGCGGGAGGGCCCTCTCGTTGATGAGCAGTTCTTC
TRBV28	TRBJ2-7	.	.	CASPFNGDPHKNYEQYF	TGTGCCAGCCCGTTTAACGGGGACCCCCATAAAAACTACGAGCAGTACTTC
TRBV19	TRBJ2-1	.	few	CASSAVREQFF	TGTGCCAGTAGTGCCGTAAGAGAGCAGTTCTTC
TRBV28	TRBJ2-7	.	.	CASSLRLTYEQYF	TGTGCCAGCAGTTTACGGCTTACCTACGAGCAGTACTTC
TRBV12-3/TRBV12-4	TRBJ2-3	.	.	CASSRDRTDTQYF	TGTGCCAGCAGTCGGGACCGCACAGATACGCAGTATTTT
TRBV11-2	TRBJ2-7	.	few	CASSLSPGTYEQYF	TGTGCCAGCAGCTTATCGCCGGGGACTTACGAGCAGTACTTC
TRBV10-3	TRBJ2-1	.	.	CAISGLSRTYTYNEQFF	TGTGCCATCAGTGGGCTTTCTAGAACCTATACATACAATGAGCAGTTCTTC
TRBV29-1	TRBJ2-1	TRBD2	.	CSVDLAGIFNEQFF	TGCAGCGTTGATCTAGCGGGAATCTTCAATGAGCAGTTCTTC